Below, 3 T cell receptor beta chains from the same sample are listed, as sequenced in a study of tumor-infiltrating lymphocytes in primary liver carcinoma. A constant-region primer served to make TCR beta cDNA from 500 to 550 ng total RNA. Investigators got TCR beta libraries out of three nested multiplex PCR rounds, done with slightly modified ARM-PCR. It was with TRBV1-TRBV30 forward primers and a C-beta reverse primer that the first two PCR rounds were run, at approximately 10 cycles each. TCRdb reanalysed the multiplex PCR reads using MiXCR and keeps one entry per CDR3 protein. The sample holds roughly 120,000 distinct CDR3 sequences, roughly 70% seen once. Between roughly 20 and 32 mg of unsorted bulk tissue served as the source from which RNA and DNA were co-extracted. The material sequenced was tumor-adjacent normal liver tissue. These TCRs come from a woman in her sixties with primary liver carcinoma and hepatitis B virus infection.

This clonotype appeared once. A single base separates this from a much larger clone, so it may be a read error. The genes are TRBV7-3 and TRBJ2-3, with TRBD2 matching over 12 bases. Trimming took 5 bases from V and 0 from J; bases not matched to a gene: 6. CDR1 is SGHTA, CDR2 FQGTGA, per germline. This CDR3 is built from 17 residues. The CDR3 sequence is CASSPRTSGASTDTQYF. CDR3 DNA sequence: TGTGCCAGCAGCCCTAGGACTAGCGGGGCTAGCACAGATACGCAGTATTTT.

Points on this clonotype: The junction differs from germline at one of its ends, possibly a read error. The chain uses TRBV4-1 and TRBJ2-1; 9 bases agree with TRBD1. Germline lookup yields CDR1 MGHRA and CDR2 YSYEKL. The CDR3 spans 16 residues. This CDR3 is CASSQATGGSYNKQFF. CDR3 coding DNA: TGCGCAAGCAGCCAAGCCACAGGGGGCTCCTACAATAAGCAGTTCTTC.

As concerns this clonotype: A much larger clonotype is one base distant, so this may be a read error. As the CDR3 is not closed by the conserved phenylalanine or tryptophan, this likely results from a read error. The V call is TRBV30, the J call TRBJ2-7, with 13 positions matching TRBD2. CDR3 length: 15 amino acids. The germline V gene encodes CDR1 GTSNPN and CDR2 SVGIG (reference sequence). V lost 2 bases to trimming and J lost 5 bases; unmatched junction nucleotides: 6. CDR3 bases: TGTGCCTGGAGTCCCGGACTAGCGGGAGTAAACGAGCAGTACTTA. Protein sequence: CAWSPGLAGVNEQYL.